This T cell receptor beta chain appears in the sequencing data of a study of CD8 T cells in ankylosing spondylitis. Study-level points and caveats: In ankylosing spondylitis patients, matched synovial fluid reportedly showed significant enrichment of disease-linked clones. The disease-linked clones had a CD8+ phenotype and low blood frequencies. Within ankylosing spondylitis blood, a TCR beta motif made up of eight or nine highly homologous variants appeared to be characteristic. Several of the motif variants were reported before in synovial fluid and blood from reactive arthritis.

Generation of TCR beta libraries employed quantitative 5'-RACE incorporating molecular barcodes. TCRdb reprocessed the 5' RACE reads via MiXCR and lists one record per CDR3 protein. The table lists 200,000 to 250,000 distinct CDR3 sequences, more than 5.5% of them singletons. This clonotype came up many times. As yet, its antigen is unknown. CDR1 and CDR2 (germline): SEHNR, FQNEAQ (reference sequence). The CDR3 spans 17 residues. Deletions cut 2 bases from V and 5 bases from J, with 18 bases between. V usage is TRBV7-9 and J usage is TRBJ2-2; D not certain. This TCR was sampled from a male donor with ankylosing spondylitis. Material: blood, either unsorted or a sorted T cell fraction (not recorded which). The CDR3 sequence: CASSLNGPELLTGELFF. CDR3 nucleotide sequence: TGTGCCAGCAGCTTAAACGGACCCGAGCTTCTTACCGGGGAGCTGTTTTTT.